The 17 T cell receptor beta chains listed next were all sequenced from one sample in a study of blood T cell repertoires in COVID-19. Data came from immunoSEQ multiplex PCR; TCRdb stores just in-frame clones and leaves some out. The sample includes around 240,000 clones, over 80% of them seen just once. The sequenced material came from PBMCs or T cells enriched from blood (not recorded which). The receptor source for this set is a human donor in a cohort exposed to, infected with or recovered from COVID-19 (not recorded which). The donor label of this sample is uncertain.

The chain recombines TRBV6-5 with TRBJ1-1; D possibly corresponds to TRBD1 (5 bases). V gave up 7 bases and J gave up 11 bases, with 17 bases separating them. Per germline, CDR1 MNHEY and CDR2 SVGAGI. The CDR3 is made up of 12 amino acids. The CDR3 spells CASTPGVGSAFF. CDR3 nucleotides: TGTGCCAGCACCCCGGGGGTGGGTTCGGCTTTCTTT.

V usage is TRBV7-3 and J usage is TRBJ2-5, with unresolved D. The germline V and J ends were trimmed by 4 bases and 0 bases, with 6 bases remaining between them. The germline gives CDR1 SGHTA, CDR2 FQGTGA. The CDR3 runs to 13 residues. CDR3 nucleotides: TGTGCCAGCAGCTACGGGTACCAAGAGACCCAGTACTTC. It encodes CASSYGYQETQYF.

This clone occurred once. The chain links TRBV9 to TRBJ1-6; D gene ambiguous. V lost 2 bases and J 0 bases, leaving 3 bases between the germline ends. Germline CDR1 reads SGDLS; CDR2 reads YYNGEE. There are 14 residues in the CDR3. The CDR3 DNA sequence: TGTGCCAGCAGCGTTCGCTCCTATAATTCACCCCTCCACTTT. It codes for CASSVRSYNSPLHF.

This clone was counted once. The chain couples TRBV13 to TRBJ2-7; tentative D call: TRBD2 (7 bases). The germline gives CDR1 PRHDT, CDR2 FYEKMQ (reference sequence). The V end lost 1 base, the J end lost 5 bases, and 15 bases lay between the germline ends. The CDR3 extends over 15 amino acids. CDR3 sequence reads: CASSLDPGGNNEQYF. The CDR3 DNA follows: TGTGCCAGCAGCTTAGACCCGGGGGGCAACAACGAGCAGTACTTC.

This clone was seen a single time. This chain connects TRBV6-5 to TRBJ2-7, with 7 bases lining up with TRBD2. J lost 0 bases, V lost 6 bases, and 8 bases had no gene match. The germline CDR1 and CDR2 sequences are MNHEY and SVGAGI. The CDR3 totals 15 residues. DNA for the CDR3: TGTGCCAGCAGGGGAGGGGTTAGGGGCTCCTACGAGCAGTACTTC. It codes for CASRGGVRGSYEQYF.

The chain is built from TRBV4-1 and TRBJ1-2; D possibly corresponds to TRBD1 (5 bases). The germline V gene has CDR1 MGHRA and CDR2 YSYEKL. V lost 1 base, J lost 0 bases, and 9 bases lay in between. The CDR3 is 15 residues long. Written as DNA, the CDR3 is TGCGCCAGCAGCCAAGCGGGGGTGACTAACTATGGCTACACCTTC. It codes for CASSQAGVTNYGYTF.

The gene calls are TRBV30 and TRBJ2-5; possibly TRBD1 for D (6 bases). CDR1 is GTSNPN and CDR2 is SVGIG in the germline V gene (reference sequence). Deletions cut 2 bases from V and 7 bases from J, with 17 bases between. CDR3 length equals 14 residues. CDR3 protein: CAWSLPPSRGTQYF. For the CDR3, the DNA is TGTGCCTGGAGTCTCCCTCCTAGCAGGGGGACCCAGTACTTC.

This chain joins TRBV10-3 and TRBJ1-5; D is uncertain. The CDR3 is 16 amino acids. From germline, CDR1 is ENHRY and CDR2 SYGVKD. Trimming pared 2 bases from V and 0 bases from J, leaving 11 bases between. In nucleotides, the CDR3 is TGTGCCATCAGTGAGGGGCAACGATATAGCAATCAGCCCCAGCATTTT. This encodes CAISEGQRYSNQPQHF.

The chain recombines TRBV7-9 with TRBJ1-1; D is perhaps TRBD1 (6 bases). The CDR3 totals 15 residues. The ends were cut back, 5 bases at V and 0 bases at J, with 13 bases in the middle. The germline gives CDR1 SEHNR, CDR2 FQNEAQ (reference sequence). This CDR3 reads CASSPWTEMNTEAFF. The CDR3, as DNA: TGTGCCAGCAGCCCCTGGACAGAAATGAACACTGAAGCTTTCTTT.

CDR3 nucleotides: TGTGCCAGCAGCCGTACAGGGCCCACTGAAGCTTTCTTT. It translates to CASSRTGPTEAFF. The V gene is TRBV7-3, the J gene TRBJ1-1; maybe TRBD1 (6 bases). V was clipped by 5 bases and J by 4 bases, with 11 bases between them. This CDR3 spans 13 amino acids. The germline V gene encodes CDR1 SGHTA and CDR2 FQGTGA.

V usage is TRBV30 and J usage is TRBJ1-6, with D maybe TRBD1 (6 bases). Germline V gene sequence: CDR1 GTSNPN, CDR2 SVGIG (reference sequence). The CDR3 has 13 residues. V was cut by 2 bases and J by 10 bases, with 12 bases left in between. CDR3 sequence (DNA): TGTGCCTGGAGTAAACAGGGAAGCTCACCCCTCCACTTT. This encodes CAWSKQGSSPLHF. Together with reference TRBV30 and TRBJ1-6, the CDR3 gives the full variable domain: SQTIHQWPATLVQPVGSPLSLECTVEGTSNPNLYWYRQAAGRGLQLLFYSVGIGQISSEVPQNLSASRPQDRQFILSSKKLLLSDSGFYLCAWSKQGSSPLHFGNGTRLTVT.

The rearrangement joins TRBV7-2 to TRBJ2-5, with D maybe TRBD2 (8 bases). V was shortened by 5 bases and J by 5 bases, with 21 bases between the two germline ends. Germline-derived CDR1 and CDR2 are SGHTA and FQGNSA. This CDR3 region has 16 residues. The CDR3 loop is CASSVDGRGQGETQYF. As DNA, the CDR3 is TGTGCCAGCAGCGTAGACGGGAGGGGGCAAGGGGAGACCCAGTACTTC.

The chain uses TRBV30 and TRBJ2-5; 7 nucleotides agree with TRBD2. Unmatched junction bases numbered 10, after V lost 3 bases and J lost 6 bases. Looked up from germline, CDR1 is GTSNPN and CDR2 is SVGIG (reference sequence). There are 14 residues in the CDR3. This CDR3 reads CAWSSGLGTKTQYF. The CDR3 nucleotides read TGTGCCTGGAGCTCTGGACTAGGAACGAAGACCCAGTACTTC.

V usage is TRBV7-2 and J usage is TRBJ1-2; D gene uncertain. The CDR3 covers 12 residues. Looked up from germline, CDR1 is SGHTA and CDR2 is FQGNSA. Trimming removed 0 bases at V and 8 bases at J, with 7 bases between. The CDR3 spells CASSLAGDGYTF. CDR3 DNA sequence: TGTGCCAGCAGCTTAGCGGGAGACGGCTACACCTTC.

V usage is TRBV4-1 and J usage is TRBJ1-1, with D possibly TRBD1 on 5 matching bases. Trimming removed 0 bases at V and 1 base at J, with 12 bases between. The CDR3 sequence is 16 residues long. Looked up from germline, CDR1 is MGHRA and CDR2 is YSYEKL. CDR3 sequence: CASSQDAQGRNTEAFF. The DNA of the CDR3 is TGCGCCAGCAGCCAAGACGCCCAGGGCCGGAACACTGAAGCTTTCTTT.

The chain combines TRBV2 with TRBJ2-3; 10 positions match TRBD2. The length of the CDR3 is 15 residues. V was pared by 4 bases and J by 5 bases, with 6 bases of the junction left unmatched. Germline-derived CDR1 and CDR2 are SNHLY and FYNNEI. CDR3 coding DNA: TGTGCCAGCAGTGGAGCGGGGGGGCCGGGAGATACGCAGTATTTT. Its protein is CASSGAGGPGDTQYF.

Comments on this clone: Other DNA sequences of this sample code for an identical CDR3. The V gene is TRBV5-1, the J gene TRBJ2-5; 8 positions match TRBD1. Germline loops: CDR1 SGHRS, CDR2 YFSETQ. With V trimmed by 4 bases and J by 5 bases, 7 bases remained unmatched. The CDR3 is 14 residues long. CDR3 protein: CASSPGQGRETQYF. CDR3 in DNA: TGCGCCAGCAGCCCCGGACAGGGTAGGGAGACCCAGTACTTC.